The 2 T cell receptor beta chains in this list originate from one sample, sequenced in a study of T cells in Graves' hyperthyroidism and ophthalmopathy. Amplification of TCR beta CDR3 regions used RNA as the template. Carried out on the TCR CDR3, a first-round RT-PCR used the HTBI primer set. Each CDR3 protein is one row after TCRdb ran MiXCR on the multiplex PCR reads. The sample has under 600,000 distinct CDR3 sequences; about 16% are singletons. Sequenced: blood. These receptors were taken from a woman aged 40-49 years with Graves' ophthalmopathy.

This clonotype has a handful of counts. The chain recombines TRBV4-1 with TRBJ2-3; the D gene is possibly TRBD1 (5 bases). Trimming cost V 0 bases and J 1 base, with 5 bases left between them. Germline-derived CDR1 and CDR2 are MGHRA and YSYEKL. The CDR3 length is 14 residues. The CDR3 is CASSQDRGTDTQYF. In DNA, the CDR3 is TGCGCCAGCAGCCAAGACAGGGGCACAGATACGCAGTATTTT.

This clonotype appeared many times. This chain joins TRBV7-9 and TRBJ1-2; no clear D gene. Germline CDR1 is SEHNR and CDR2 is FQNEAQ (reference sequence). Trimming took 0 bases from V and 2 from J, leaving 7 bases between them. The CDR3 is 14 residues long. The CDR3 DNA reads as TGTGCCAGCAGCTTAGCGGCGGGGAACTATGGCTACACCTTC. Residues: CASSLAAGNYGYTF.